The clone carrying this TCR beta chain was detected only once. The data originate from a study of blood T cell repertoires in COVID-19. Germline-derived CDR1 and CDR2 are LNHDA and SQIVND (reference sequence). After removal of 7 bases from V and 5 bases from J, the junction contained 6 bases not matched to a gene. The CDR3 is made up of 13 amino acids. This table comes from immunoSEQ multiplex PCR, and its TCRdb copy is limited to in-frame clones, with some not included. Counted here are some 150,000 clones, roughly 90% occurring once; the ten biggest clones make up more than 1%. The rearrangement uses TRBV19 and TRBJ2-7, with 9 bases matching TRBD1. The sequenced sample consisted of PBMCs or T cells enriched from blood (not recorded which). This clonotype originated in a woman younger than 45 with acute COVID-19. CDR3 sequence reads: CASTGTGSNEQYF. DNA of the CDR3: TGTGCCAGTACCGGGACAGGGTCGAACGAGCAGTACTTC.